This is a list of T cell receptor delta chains from one sample in a study of gamma-delta T cells after stem cell transplantation. TCRdb reanalysed the RT-PCR reads via CATT. The table records 13,000 to 15,000 delta-chain clones, approximately 32% of them present only once. The sequenced sample consisted of gamma-delta T cells. The receptors stem from a human donor. It is not recorded whose cells these are; they may come from a transplant donor. Both conserved end residues are part of each CDR3. A D gene is named only where the DNA matches it firmly. Where a row states a size, it is once, few, many or the class of an expanded clone; other rows omit it.

CDR3	DNA	V	D	size	J
CACDTGGPPLDPRQMFF	TGTGCCTGTGACACTGGGGGACCTCCCTTGGACCCCCGACAAATGTTTTTC	TRDV2	TRDD3	once	TRDJ3
CACDKVLGDSSWDTRQMFF	TGTGCCTGTGACAAAGTACTGGGGGATAGCTCCTGGGACACCCGACAGATGTTTTTC	TRDV2	TRDD3	medium-sized	TRDJ3
CACDTGGWGNSLDTRQMFF	TGTGCCTGTGACACCGGGGGCTGGGGGAACTCCTTGGACACCCGACAGATGTTTTTC	TRDV2	TRDD3	-	TRDJ3
CASHVLGVTDKLIF	TGTGCCTCCCACGTACTGGGGGTCACCGATAAACTCATCTTT	TRDV3	TRDD3	-	TRDJ1
CACDTENWTDKLIF	TGTGCCTGTGACACCGAAAACTGGACCGATAAACTCATCTTT	TRDV2	-	few	TRDJ1
CALGGHSLSWGIVVHTDKLIF	TGTGCTCTTGGGGGTCATTCCTTAAGCTGGGGGATTGTTGTTCACACCGATAAACTCATCTTT	TRDV1	TRDD3	few	TRDJ1
CALGELRSNRYWETYTDKLIF	TGTGCTCTTGGGGAACTTAGATCAAATCGCTACTGGGAGACGTACACCGATAAACTCATCTTT	TRDV1	-	-	TRDJ1
CACDSVLGGPTAQLFF	TGTGCCTGTGACAGCGTACTGGGGGGCCCGACAGCACAACTCTTCTTT	TRDV2	TRDD3	medium-sized	TRDJ2
CACECGGGCRTDKLIF	TGTGCCTGTGAGTGCGGGGGGGGGTGTCGGACCGATAAACTCATCTTT	TRDV2	-	once	TRDJ1
CAFLPYPCTGGRLYTDKLIF	TGTGCCTTTCTCCCATACCCCTGTACTGGGGGGCGCCTCTACACCGATAAACTCATCTTT	TRDV3	TRDD3	-	TRDJ1
CALGERMMGDLLYTDKLIF	TGTGCTCTTGGGGAACGAATGATGGGGGATCTTCTGTACACCGATAAACTCATCTTT	TRDV1	TRDD3	-	TRDJ1
CACDTGTGDTLSWDTRQMFF	TGTGCCTGTGACACCGGAACCGGGGATACTCTCTCCTGGGACACCCGACAGATGTTTTTC	TRDV2	TRDD3	-	TRDJ3
CSARGLMAPCASSSTGDDKLIF	TGCTCCGCCCGGGGCCTTATGGCTCCATGCGCCTCCTCCTCTACAGGGGACGATAAACTCATCTTT	TRDV1	-	-	TRDJ1
CACDKLLGETWDTRQMFF	TGTGCCTGTGACAAGTTACTGGGGGAGACCTGGGACACCCGACAGATGTTTTTC	TRDV2	TRDD3	-	TRDJ3
CACDSPGGYVRRSWDTRQMFF	TGTGCCTGTGACTCCCCTGGGGGATACGTAAGGAGGTCCTGGGACACCCGACAGATGTTTTTC	TRDV2	TRDD3	few	TRDJ3
CALLVRLVYTNKLIF	TGTGCCCTCCTAGTCCGACTGGTATACACCAATAAACTCATCTTT	TRDV3	-	-	TRDJ1
CALGDYFHPGGCTDKLIF	TGTGCTCTTGGGGATTACTTCCACCCTGGGGGATGCACCGATAAACTCATCTTT	TRDV1	TRDD3	-	TRDJ1
CALGPSVGTGDPLYTDKLIF	TGTGCTCTTGGGCCATCTGTCGGGACTGGGGACCCCCTGTACACCGATAAACTCATCTTT	TRDV1	TRDD3	few	TRDJ1
CALGERRNRPSGGYIRYGDKLIF	TGTGCTCTTGGGGAACGGAGGAACCGCCCCTCTGGGGGATATATTCGTTACGGCGATAAACTCATCTTT	TRDV1	TRDD3	few	TRDJ1
CASSIPYATAQRLIF	TGTGCCTCTTCTATCCCCTACGCTACCGCTCAGAGACTCATCTTT	TRDV3	-	-	TRDJ1
CACDTLVLGDTSWDTRQMFF	TGTGCCTGTGACACTCTAGTACTGGGGGATACCTCCTGGGACACCCGACAGATGTTTTTC	TRDV2	TRDD3	few	TRDJ3
CALGEDGWTFRTDKLIF	TGTGCTCTTGGGGAAGACGGGTGGACCTTCCGCACGGATAAACTCATCTTT	TRDV1	-	-	TRDJ1
CACDVILGASSWDTRQMFF	TGTGCCTGTGACGTAATACTGGGGGCCAGCTCCTGGGACACCCGACAGATGTTTTTC	TRDV2	TRDD3	-	TRDJ3
CAFPPWVYAGDGHTDKLIF	TGTGCCTTCCCCCCCTGGGTCTACGCGGGGGATGGCCACACCGATAAACTCATCTTT	TRDV3	TRDD3	-	TRDJ1
CAASAPPRGPLYTDKLIF	TGTGCAGCAAGCGCCCCGCCCCGGGGGCCATTGTACACCGATAAACTCATCTTT	TRAV29/DV5	-	-	TRDJ1
CACDMIRGSWDTRQMFF	TGTGCCTGTGACATGATCCGGGGCTCCTGGGACACCCGACAGATGTTTTTC	TRDV2	-	-	TRDJ3
CAAITVLGNKLIF	TGTGCAGCCATTACGGTACTGGGTAATAAACTCATCTTT	TRAV29/DV5	-	-	TRDJ1
CACDSHWGERLPWDTRQMFF	TGTGCCTGTGACTCGCACTGGGGCGAGAGGCTACCCTGGGACACCCGACAGATGTTTTTC	TRDV2	TRDD3	-	TRDJ3
CALGELLVPYLLGRLIF	TGTGCTCTTGGGGAACTACTAGTGCCCTACCTACTGGGGCGTCTCATCTTT	TRDV1	TRDD3	-	TRDJ1
CALGELVIPTGGYDQLIF	TGTGCTCTTGGGGAACTGGTCATTCCTACTGGGGGATACGACCAACTCATCTTT	TRDV1	TRDD3	-	TRDJ1
CALGELVFLQRGYTDKLIF	TGTGCTCTTGGGGAACTAGTGTTCCTACAGCGGGGTTACACCGATAAACTCATCTTT	TRDV1	TRDD2	-	TRDJ1
CALGATSLPTPYWGRYKLIF	TGTGCTCTTGGGGCCACCAGCCTTCCTACACCGTACTGGGGTCGATATAAACTCATCTTT	TRDV1	TRDD2	-	TRDJ1
CALGKWEGYDFGVGYKLIF	TGTGCTCTTGGGAAATGGGAGGGATACGACTTCGGAGTGGGGTATAAACTCATCTTT	TRDV1	TRDD3	few	TRDJ1
CACDMHWAGTDKLIF	TGTGCCTGTGACATGCACTGGGCTGGAACCGATAAACTCATCTTT	TRDV2	-	few	TRDJ1
CALGECETHPVLGDTRIFWPDKLIF	TGTGCTCTTGGGGAATGTGAAACTCATCCAGTACTGGGGGATACGCGTATCTTTTGGCCCGATAAACTCATCTTT	TRDV1	TRDD3	few	TRDJ1
CALGERVGTSDWGIPRKYTDKLIF	TGTGCTCTTGGGGAAAGGGTGGGCACTTCCGATTGGGGGATACCGAGAAAGTACACCGATAAACTCATCTTT	TRDV1	TRDD3	-	TRDJ1
CAFGRPSWIGGYLHTDKLIF	TGTGCCTTCGGAAGGCCTTCCTGGATTGGGGGATACCTACACACCGATAAACTCATCTTT	TRDV3	TRDD3	few	TRDJ1
CALGIGVTGFTDKLIF	TGTGCTCTTGGGATAGGGGTTACTGGGTTTACCGATAAACTCATCTTT	TRDV1	-	few	TRDJ1
CASHPLRGIRPHTDKLIF	TGTGCCTCCCATCCCCTACGGGGGATACGCCCACACACCGATAAACTCATCTTT	TRDV3	TRDD3	-	TRDJ1
CACDPPRWGIRPYTDKLIF	TGTGCCTGTGACCCACCCCGCTGGGGGATACGGCCGTACACCGATAAACTCATCTTT	TRDV2	TRDD3	-	TRDJ1
CACDSRWGIADKLIF	TGTGCCTGTGACAGTCGCTGGGGGATCGCCGATAAACTCATCTTT	TRDV2	TRDD3	few	TRDJ1
CACDTGGYAWDTRQMFF	TGTGCCTGTGACACCGGGGGATACGCCTGGGACACCCGACAGATGTTTTTC	TRDV2	TRDD3	-	TRDJ3
CAFGGYTDKLIF	TGTGCCTTTGGGGGATACACCGATAAACTCATCTTT	TRDV3	TRDD3	few	TRDJ1
CACDPLGMTAQLFF	TGTGCCTGTGACCCACTGGGGATGACAGCACAACTCTTCTTT	TRDV2	TRDD3	-	TRDJ2
CSMCKKCAVGPHLTAKLFF	TGTTCAATGTGCAAAAAGTGCGCTGTGGGGCCGCATTTGACAGCAAAACTCTTCTTT	TRDV2	-	-	TRDJ2
CALGGGRPDLPTDKLIF	TGTGCTCTTGGGGGGGGCCGTCCTGATCTCCCCACCGATAAACTCATCTTT	TRDV1	-	-	TRDJ1
CALGELGGPFSLLLVGVSAYTDKLIF	TGTGCTCTTGGGGAACTAGGTGGGCCTTTCTCCCTTCTGTTAGTGGGGGTTTCCGCGTACACCGATAAACTCATCTTT	TRDV1	-	few	TRDJ1
CALGEKEVGVTLTDKLIF	TGTGCTCTTGGGGAAAAGGAGGTGGGGGTTACCCTCACCGATAAACTCATCTTT	TRDV1	-	once	TRDJ1
CACDPVLGDIGETAQLFF	TGTGCCTGTGACCCCGTACTGGGGGATATTGGTGAGACAGCACAACTCTTCTTT	TRDV2	TRDD3	few	TRDJ2
CALGEPSLCNWFPDKLIF	TGTGCTCTTGGGGAACCCTCCCTTTGTAACTGGTTTCCCGATAAACTCATCTTT	TRDV1	-	-	TRDJ1
CALGEGTPTVPKSFVLTAQLFF	TGTGCTCTTGGGGAAGGTACTCCTACCGTTCCTAAATCCTTTGTGTTGACAGCACAACTCTTCTTT	TRDV1	-	-	TRDJ2
CALGVGGKPSVLYTDKLIF	TGTGCTCTTGGCGTAGGAGGTAAGCCGTCTGTACTGTACACCGATAAACTCATCTTT	TRDV1	-	-	TRDJ1
CACDSLGDSVGSWDTRNMFF	TGTGCCTGTGACTCCCTGGGGGATTCAGTAGGCTCCTGGGACACCCGAAATATGTTTTTC	TRDV2	TRDD3	-	TRDJ3
CALGEGIPTFLRPSGIRGDKLIF	TGTGCTCTTGGGGAAGGGATCCCTACCTTCCTACGCCCCTCTGGGATCCGTGGCGATAAACTCATCTTT	TRDV1	TRDD2	few	TRDJ1